This T cell receptor beta chain was captured by sequencing in a study of blood T cell repertoires in COVID-19. Looked up from germline, CDR1 is MRHNA and CDR2 is SNTAGT. This CDR3 has 16 residues. V gave up 8 bases and J gave up 4 bases; unmatched junction bases: 14. The data were produced by immunoSEQ multiplex PCR, yet TCRdb's version contains in-frame clones alone and is incomplete. The top ten clones hold roughly 10% of a sample with tens of thousands of clones, roughly 84% of them seen once. The clonotype originates from a man aged 50-60 years with COVID-19, enrolled during active disease. The sequenced sample consisted of peripheral blood. V and J are TRBV6-4 and TRBJ2-4; 7 nucleotides line up with TRBD2. CDR3 bases: TGTGCCAGCCATAACATGGGGGAGGGCCTTAAAAACATTCAGTACTTC. Protein sequence: CASHNMGEGLKNIQYF.